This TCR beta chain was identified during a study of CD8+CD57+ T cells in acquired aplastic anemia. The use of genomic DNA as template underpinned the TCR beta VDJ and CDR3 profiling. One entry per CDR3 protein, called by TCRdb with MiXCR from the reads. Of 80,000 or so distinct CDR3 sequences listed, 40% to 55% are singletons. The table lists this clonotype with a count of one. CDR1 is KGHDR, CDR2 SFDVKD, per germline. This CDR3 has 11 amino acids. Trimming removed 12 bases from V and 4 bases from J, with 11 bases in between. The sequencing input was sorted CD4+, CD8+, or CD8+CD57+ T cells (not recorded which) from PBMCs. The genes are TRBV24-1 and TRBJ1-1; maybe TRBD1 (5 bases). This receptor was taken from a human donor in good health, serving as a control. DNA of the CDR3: TGTGCCTCCGACGGGGGCACTGAAGCTTTCTTT. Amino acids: CASDGGTEAFF.